The 9 T cell receptor beta chains in this list originate from one sample, sequenced in a study of blood T cell repertoires in COVID-19. Using immunoSEQ multiplex PCR, the repertoire was profiled, and TCRdb retains in-frame clones only, with some absent. Seen here are about 350,000 clones, more than 85% observed once, and the top ten hold 1%. The sequencing input was PBMCs or T cells enriched from blood (not recorded which). The receptors shown here come from a woman aged 25 to 39 who had recovered from COVID-19.

The chain has TRBV30 and TRBJ1-1, with 11 bases aligning to TRBD1. J gave up 5 bases and V 1 base, and 9 bases lay outside the gene matches. CDR1 is GTSNPN and CDR2 is SVGIG in the germline V gene (reference sequence). The CDR3 totals 16 residues. DNA for the CDR3: TGTGCCTGGAGTGGCCGGGACAGGGGGATGTGGACTGAAGCTTTCTTT. It is translated as CAWSGRDRGMWTEAFF.

The chain combines TRBV7-2 with TRBJ2-5; 8 bases fit TRBD2. Germline loops: CDR1 SGHTA, CDR2 FQGNSA. This CDR3 is 14 amino acids long. V trimming: 5 bases; J trimming: 4 bases; junction bases outside the gene matches: 6. The CDR3 DNA reads TGTGCCAGCAGCCCGCGGACTAGCTTAGAGACCCAGTACTTC. This codes for CASSPRTSLETQYF.

This clone was recorded only once. The chain couples TRBV4-2 to TRBJ1-5, with D possibly matching TRBD1 (6 bases). The CDR3 has 16 residues. Germline V gene data show CDR1 as LGHNA and CDR2 as YNFKEQ. V lost 3 bases to trimming and J lost 3 bases, with 15 bases between them. For the CDR3, the DNA is TGTGCCAGCAGCCAGAAAGCAGGGGAACTCAATCAGCCCCAGCATTTT. This encodes CASSQKAGELNQPQHF.

This chain links TRBV2 with TRBJ1-5; TRBD1 might be the D (5 bases). CDR3 length: 14 residues. V dropped 8 bases and J dropped 4 bases, with 15 bases sitting between them. CDR1 is SNHLY and CDR2 is FYNNEI in the germline V gene. Here the CDR3 reads CASRGGWDNQPQHF. CDR3 nucleotides: TGTGCCAGCCGGGGGGGTTGGGATAATCAGCCCCAGCATTTT. Based on the CDR3 plus reference TRBV2 and TRBJ1-5, the full variable domain is EPEVTQTPSHQVTQMGQEVILRCVPISNHLYFYWYRQILGQKVEFLVSFYNNEISEKSEIFDDQFSVERPDGSNFTLKIRSTKLEDSAMYFCASRGGWDNQPQHFGDGTRLSIL.

The chain has TRBV10-3 and TRBJ1-1; TRBD1 agrees at 7 bases. The length of the CDR3 is 15 residues. J was trimmed by 1 base and V by 4 bases; bases with no gene match: 6. The germline V gene encodes CDR1 ENHRY and CDR2 SYGVKD. The CDR3 DNA is TGTGCCATCAGTGTGTACAGGGGAGCGAACACTGAAGCTTTCTTT. Translation: CAISVYRGANTEAFF.

V gene TRBV6-1 combines with J gene TRBJ2-2, with D possibly matching TRBD1 (5 bases). The germline V and J ends were trimmed by 1 base and 6 bases, with 12 bases remaining between them. Germline CDR1 is MNHNS and CDR2 is SASEGT. The length of the CDR3 is 15 residues. The CDR3 region is CASSEVGHRAGELFF. The DNA of the CDR3 is TGTGCCAGCAGTGAAGTTGGACATAGGGCCGGGGAGCTGTTTTTT.

The rearrangement links TRBV24-1 to TRBJ2-3, with 8 bases that match TRBD1. J was trimmed by 1 base and V by 3 bases; bases with no gene match: 5. This CDR3 has 16 amino acids. The germline V gene encodes CDR1 KGHDR and CDR2 SFDVKD. The CDR3, as DNA: TGTGCCACCAGTGATCCGGACAGGGTTTGCACAGATACGCAGTATTTT. It yields the protein CATSDPDRVCTDTQYF.

The chain uses TRBV10-3 and TRBJ2-1, with D possibly TRBD2 on 6 matching bases. Germline CDR1 is ENHRY and CDR2 is SYGVKD. V lost 6 bases and J lost 2, with 8 bases in between. The CDR3 sequence is 13 residues long. CDR3 in DNA: TGTGCCATCAGGGGGACTGCCTACAATGAGCAGTTCTTC. It codes for CAIRGTAYNEQFF.

This clone turned up a few times. The chain couples TRBV2 to TRBJ1-5; 8 positions agree with TRBD1. J lost 3 bases, V lost 6 bases, and 7 bases had no gene match. CDR1 SNHLY and CDR2 FYNNEI come from the germline V gene. The CDR3 has 15 amino acids. The CDR3 coding sequence is TGTGCCAGCAGACTAGACAGGGGCGACAATCAGCCCCAGCATTTT. Residues: CASRLDRGDNQPQHF.